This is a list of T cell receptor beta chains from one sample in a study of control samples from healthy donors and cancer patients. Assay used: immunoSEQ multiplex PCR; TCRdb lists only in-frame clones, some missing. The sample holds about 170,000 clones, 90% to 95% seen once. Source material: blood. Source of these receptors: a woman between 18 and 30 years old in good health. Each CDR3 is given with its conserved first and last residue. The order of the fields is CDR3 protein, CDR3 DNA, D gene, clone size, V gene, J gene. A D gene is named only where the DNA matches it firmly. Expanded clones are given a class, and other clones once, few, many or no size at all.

CASSLSSGDEQFF	TGCGCCAGCAGCTTGTCCTCAGGGGATGAGCAGTTCTTC	NA	once	TRBV5-1	TRBJ2-1
CASSADVGYGYTF	TGTGCCAGCAGCGCAGATGTAGGGTATGGCTACACCTTC	NA	NA	TRBV9	TRBJ1-2
CASSLGQGATNEKLFF	TGCGCCAGCAGCTTGGGACAGGGGGCAACTAATGAAAAACTGTTTTTT	TRBD1	NA	TRBV5-1	TRBJ1-4
CASSLSTGGATEAFF	TGCGCCAGCAGCTTGTCGACAGGGGGTGCCACTGAAGCTTTCTTT	TRBD1	NA	TRBV5-1	TRBJ1-1
CASNAGMGGYNEQFF	TGTGCCAGCAACGCGGGGATGGGCGGATACAATGAGCAGTTCTTC	NA	NA	TRBV6-5	TRBJ2-1
CASSSTGTPSTDTQYF	TGCGCCAGCAGTTCAACCGGGACACCTAGCACAGATACGCAGTATTTT	NA	NA	TRBV10-1	TRBJ2-3
CSVGGLSHYEQYF	TGCAGCGTCGGGGGACTTTCCCACTACGAGCAGTACTTC	NA	once	TRBV29-1	TRBJ2-7
CASTKQGGGTEAFF	TGTGCCAGCACCAAACAGGGGGGGGGCACTGAAGCTTTCTTT	TRBD1	NA	TRBV5-4	TRBJ1-1
CSVVGGTGELFF	TGCAGCGTTGTCGGCGGGACCGGGGAGCTGTTTTTT	NA	NA	TRBV29-1	TRBJ2-2
CASRAHSLKASTDTQYF	TGTGCCAGCAGAGCCCACTCCCTAAAAGCTAGCACAGATACGCAGTATTTT	NA	few	TRBV13	TRBJ2-3
CATTRTVQETQYF	TGTGCCACCACCCGGACAGTCCAAGAGACCCAGTACTTC	NA	NA	TRBV15	TRBJ2-5
CASSRREGGGADTQYF	TGTGCCAGCAGCCGCCGGGAAGGGGGAGGGGCAGATACGCAGTATTTT	NA	NA	TRBV4-2	TRBJ2-3
CASSPPAGPEAFF	TGTGCCAGCTCACCACCGGCGGGGCCTGAAGCTTTCTTT	NA	NA	TRBV18	TRBJ1-1
CASSSGYLNYGYTF	TGTGCCAGCAGCTCTGGCTACCTTAACTATGGCTACACCTTC	NA	NA	TRBV28	TRBJ1-2
CASSLGPGGITYNSPLHF	TGTGCCAGCAGTTTAGGGCCGGGGGGGATCACCTATAATTCACCCCTCCACTTT	NA	NA	TRBV28	TRBJ1-6
CASSPGTSGPYWQYF	TGCGCCAGCAGCCCCGGGACTAGCGGTCCCTATTGGCAGTACTTC	TRBD2	few	TRBV4-1	TRBJ2-7
CASSIPHRGQNTEAFF	TGTGCCAGTAGTATCCCCCACAGGGGGCAGAACACTGAAGCTTTCTTT	TRBD1	NA	TRBV19	TRBJ1-1
CASSIGGGSGGYTF	TGTGCCAGTAGTATAGGAGGGGGATCGGGAGGCTACACCTTC	NA	NA	TRBV19	TRBJ1-2
CASSFSGQVTNYGYTF	TGTGCCAGCAGTTTCTCGGGACAAGTAACTAACTATGGCTACACCTTC	NA	once	TRBV6-2/TRBV6-3	TRBJ1-2
CASGGWGQGIYGYTF	TGTGCCAGTGGGGGATGGGGACAGGGGATCTATGGCTACACCTTC	TRBD1	once	TRBV19	TRBJ1-2
CASSLGEASNQPQHF	TGTGCCAGCAGTCTGGGGGAGGCGAGCAATCAGCCCCAGCATTTT	NA	NA	TRBV7-9	TRBJ1-5
CASSLSRELTDTQYF	TGTGCCAGCAGCTTAAGCAGGGAGCTCACAGATACGCAGTATTTT	NA	NA	TRBV5-4	TRBJ2-3
CASSQDNKNYGYTF	TGTGCCAGCAGCCAAGATAACAAAAACTATGGCTACACCTTC	NA	NA	TRBV14	TRBJ1-2
CASSPTWGAAYTEAFF	TGTGCCAGCAGTCCCACGTGGGGGGCAGCGTACACTGAAGCTTTCTTT	NA	NA	TRBV28	TRBJ1-1
CAAGGRAYEQYF	TGTGCCGCGGGGGGGAGGGCCTACGAGCAGTACTTC	TRBD2	NA	TRBV28	TRBJ2-7
CASSPGLGNYNEQFF	TGTGCCAGCAGCCCGGGACTAGGAAACTACAATGAGCAGTTCTTC	TRBD2	NA	TRBV7-2	TRBJ2-1
CASSSGAPIGTQYF	TGCGCCAGCAGCTCAGGGGCCCCTATAGGTACGCAGTATTTT	NA	NA	TRBV5-1	TRBJ2-3
CASSLIAEAFF	TGTGCCAGCAGCTTGATCGCTGAAGCTTTCTTT	NA	NA	TRBV5-8	TRBJ1-1
CASSSRPATDTQYF	TGTGCCAGCAGCTCGAGACCAGCCACAGATACGCAGTATTTT	NA	NA	TRBV9	TRBJ2-3
CASSFSSGGWETQYF	TGTGCCAGCAGCTTTTCTAGCGGGGGGTGGGAGACCCAGTACTTC	TRBD2	NA	TRBV5-4	TRBJ2-5
CASSPRANQPQHF	TGTGCCAGCAGCCCAAGGGCGAATCAGCCCCAGCATTTT	NA	NA	TRBV11-3	TRBJ1-5
CASSIDLAFGGNEQFF	TGTGCCAGTAGTATAGATCTGGCTTTCGGGGGGAATGAGCAGTTCTTC	TRBD2	NA	TRBV19	TRBJ2-1
CASSSSTGELFF	TGTGCCAGCAGTTCTAGCACCGGGGAGCTGTTTTTT	NA	NA	TRBV12-3/TRBV12-4	TRBJ2-2
CASSPPGLARSYNEQFF	TGTGCCAGCAGCCCCCCGGGACTAGCCCGCTCCTACAATGAGCAGTTCTTC	TRBD2	NA	TRBV7-9	TRBJ2-1
CASSPDGRHEQFF	TGTGCCAGCTCACCAGACGGCCGGCATGAGCAGTTCTTC	NA	NA	TRBV18	TRBJ2-1
CASSYGSGRGKTEAFF	TGTGCCAGCAGCTACGGGAGCGGTCGGGGGAAAACTGAAGCTTTCTTT	NA	NA	TRBV7-9	TRBJ1-1
CASSLSAYLSGGRRGEQYF	TGTGCCAGCAGTTTATCCGCCTACCTTTCAGGGGGACGGCGGGGTGAGCAGTACTTC	NA	once	TRBV27	TRBJ2-7
CASSPGHNSNQPQHF	TGCGCCAGCAGCCCGGGACACAATAGCAATCAGCCCCAGCATTTT	NA	NA	TRBV5-1	TRBJ1-5
CASSRLLAGGSYEQYF	TGTGCCAGCAGCAGACTGCTCGCGGGAGGGAGCTACGAGCAGTACTTC	TRBD2	NA	TRBV7-2	TRBJ2-7
CASSLFAAANQPQHF	TGTGCCAGCAGTTTATTCGCGGCCGCGAATCAGCCCCAGCATTTT	NA	NA	TRBV28	TRBJ1-5
CASSQDGTGELNTGELFF	TGCGCCAGCAGCCAAGACGGGACAGGGGAACTTAACACCGGGGAGCTGTTTTTT	TRBD1	once	TRBV4-3	TRBJ2-2
CAHSGAGGILHQPQHF	TGTGCCCATTCCGGGGCAGGGGGCATTCTCCATCAGCCCCAGCATTTT	TRBD1	NA	TRBV28	TRBJ1-5